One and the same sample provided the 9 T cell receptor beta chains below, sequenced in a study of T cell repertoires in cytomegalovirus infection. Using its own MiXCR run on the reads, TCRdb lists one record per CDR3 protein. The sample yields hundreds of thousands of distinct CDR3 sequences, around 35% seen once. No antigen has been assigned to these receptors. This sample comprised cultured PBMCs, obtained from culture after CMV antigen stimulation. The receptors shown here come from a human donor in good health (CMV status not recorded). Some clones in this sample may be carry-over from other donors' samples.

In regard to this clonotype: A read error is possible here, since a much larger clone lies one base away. Here the CDR3 reads CASSLDRGLDTQHF. The CDR3 DNA follows: TGTGCCAGCAGCCTGGACAGGGGACTAGATACGCAGCATTTT. The rearrangement uses TRBV7-2 and TRBJ2-3, with TRBD1 matching 9 bases. The J call may be wrong; the DNA end is better matched by TRBJ1-5. This CDR3 is 14 amino acids long. Germline V gives CDR1 SGHTA, CDR2 FQGNSA.

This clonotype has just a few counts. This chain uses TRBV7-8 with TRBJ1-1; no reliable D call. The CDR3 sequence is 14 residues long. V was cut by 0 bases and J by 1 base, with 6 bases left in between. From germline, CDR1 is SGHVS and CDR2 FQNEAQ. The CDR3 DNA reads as TGTGCCAGCAGCTTAGCTAACAAGAACACTGAAGCTTTCTTT. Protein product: CASSLANKNTEAFF.

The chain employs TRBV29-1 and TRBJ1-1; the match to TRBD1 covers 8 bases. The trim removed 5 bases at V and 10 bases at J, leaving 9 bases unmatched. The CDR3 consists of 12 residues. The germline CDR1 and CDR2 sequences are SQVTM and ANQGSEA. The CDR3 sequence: CSVRTGTEGAFF. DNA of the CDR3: TGCAGCGTTAGGACAGGGACTGAGGGAGCTTTCTTT.

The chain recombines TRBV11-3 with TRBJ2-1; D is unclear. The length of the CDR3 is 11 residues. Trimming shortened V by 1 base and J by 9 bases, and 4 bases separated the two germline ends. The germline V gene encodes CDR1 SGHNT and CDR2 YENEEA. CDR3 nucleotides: TGTGCCAGCAGCTTAGGAGCTGAGCAGTTCTTC. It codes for CASSLGAEQFF.

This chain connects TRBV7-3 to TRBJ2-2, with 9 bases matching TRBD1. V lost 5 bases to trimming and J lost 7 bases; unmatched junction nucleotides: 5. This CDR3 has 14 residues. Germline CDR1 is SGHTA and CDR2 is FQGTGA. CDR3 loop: CASSPQGAGGELFF. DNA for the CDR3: TGTGCCAGCAGCCCACAGGGGGCCGGCGGGGAGCTGTTTTTT. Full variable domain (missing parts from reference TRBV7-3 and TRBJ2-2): GAGVSQTPSNKVTEKGKYVELRCDPISGHTALYWYRQSLGQGPEFLIYFQGTGAADDSGLPNDRFFAVRPEGSVSTLKIQRTERGDSAVYLCASSPQGAGGELFFGEGSRLTVL.

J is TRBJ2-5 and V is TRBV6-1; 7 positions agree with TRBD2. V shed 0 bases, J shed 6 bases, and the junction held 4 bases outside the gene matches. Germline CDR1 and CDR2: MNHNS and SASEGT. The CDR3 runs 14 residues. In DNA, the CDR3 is TGTGCCAGCAGTGAAGCGCAACTAGCGAAGACCCAGTACTTC. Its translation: CASSEAQLAKTQYF.

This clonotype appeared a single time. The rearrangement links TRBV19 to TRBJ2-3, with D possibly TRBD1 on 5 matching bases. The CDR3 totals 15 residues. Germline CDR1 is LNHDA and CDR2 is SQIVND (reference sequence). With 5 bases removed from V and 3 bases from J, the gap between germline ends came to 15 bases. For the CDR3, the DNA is TGTGCCAGTAGTGTGGCAGGGCTTTCAACAGATACGCAGTATTTT. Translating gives CASSVAGLSTDTQYF.

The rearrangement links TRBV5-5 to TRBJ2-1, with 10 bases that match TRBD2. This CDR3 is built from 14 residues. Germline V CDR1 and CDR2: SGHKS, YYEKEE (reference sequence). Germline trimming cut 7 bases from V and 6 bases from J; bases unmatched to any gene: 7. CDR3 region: CASETLAGVNEQFF. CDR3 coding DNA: TGTGCCAGCGAGACTCTAGCGGGAGTCAATGAGCAGTTCTTC.

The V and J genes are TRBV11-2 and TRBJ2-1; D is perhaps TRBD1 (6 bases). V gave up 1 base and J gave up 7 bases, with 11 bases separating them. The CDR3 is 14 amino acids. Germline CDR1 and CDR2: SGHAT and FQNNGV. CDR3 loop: CASSLVGAENEQFF. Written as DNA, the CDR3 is TGTGCCAGCAGCTTAGTGGGGGCTGAAAATGAGCAGTTCTTC.